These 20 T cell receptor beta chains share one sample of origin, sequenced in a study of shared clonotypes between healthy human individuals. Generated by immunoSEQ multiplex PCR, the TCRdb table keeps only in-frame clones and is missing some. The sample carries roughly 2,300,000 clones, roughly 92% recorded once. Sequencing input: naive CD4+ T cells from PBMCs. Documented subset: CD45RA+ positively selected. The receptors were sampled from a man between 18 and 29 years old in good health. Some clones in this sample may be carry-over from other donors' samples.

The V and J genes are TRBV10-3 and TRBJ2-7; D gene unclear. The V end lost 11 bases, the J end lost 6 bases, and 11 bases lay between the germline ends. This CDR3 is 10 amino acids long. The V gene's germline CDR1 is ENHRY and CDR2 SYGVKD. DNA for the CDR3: TGTGCCCCCTTGAGGCGCGAGCAGTACTTC. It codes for CAPLRREQYF.

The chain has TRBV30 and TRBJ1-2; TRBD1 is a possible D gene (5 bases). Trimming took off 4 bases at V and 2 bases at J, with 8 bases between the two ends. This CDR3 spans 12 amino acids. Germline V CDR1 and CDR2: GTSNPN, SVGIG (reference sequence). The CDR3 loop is CAWTGWNYGYTF. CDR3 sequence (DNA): TGTGCCTGGACAGGGTGGAACTATGGCTACACCTTC.

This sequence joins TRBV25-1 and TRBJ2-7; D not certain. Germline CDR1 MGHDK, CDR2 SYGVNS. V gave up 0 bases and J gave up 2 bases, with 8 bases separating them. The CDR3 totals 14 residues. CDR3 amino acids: CASSEYARPYEQYF. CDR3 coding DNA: TGTGCCAGCAGTGAATATGCACGGCCCTACGAGCAGTACTTC.

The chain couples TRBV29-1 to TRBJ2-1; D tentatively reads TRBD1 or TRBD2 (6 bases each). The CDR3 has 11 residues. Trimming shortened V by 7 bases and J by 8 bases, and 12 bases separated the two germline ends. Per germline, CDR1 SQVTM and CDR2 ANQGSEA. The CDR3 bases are TGCAGCGCCTCGGGGGCAGATGAGCAGTTCTTC. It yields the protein CSASGADEQFF.

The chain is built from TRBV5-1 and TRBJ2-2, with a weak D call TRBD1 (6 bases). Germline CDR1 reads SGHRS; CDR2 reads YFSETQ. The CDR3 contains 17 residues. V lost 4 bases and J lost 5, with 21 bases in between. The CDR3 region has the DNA TGCGCCAGCAGCCCTTCCCCGGACAGACCGAGGACCGGGGAGCTGTTTTTT. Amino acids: CASSPSPDRPRTGELFF.

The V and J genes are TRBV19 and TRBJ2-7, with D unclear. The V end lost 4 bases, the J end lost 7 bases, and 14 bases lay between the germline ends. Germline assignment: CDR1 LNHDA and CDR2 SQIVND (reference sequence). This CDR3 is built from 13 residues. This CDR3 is CASSTDGALEQYF. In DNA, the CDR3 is TGTGCCAGTAGTACTGACGGCGCACTTGAGCAGTACTTC.

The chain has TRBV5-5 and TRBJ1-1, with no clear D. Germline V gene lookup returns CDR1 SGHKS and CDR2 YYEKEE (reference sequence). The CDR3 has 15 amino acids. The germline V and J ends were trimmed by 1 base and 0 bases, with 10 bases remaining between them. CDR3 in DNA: TGTGCCAGCAGCTTGTACCGGGTAATGAACACTGAAGCTTTCTTT. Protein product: CASSLYRVMNTEAFF.

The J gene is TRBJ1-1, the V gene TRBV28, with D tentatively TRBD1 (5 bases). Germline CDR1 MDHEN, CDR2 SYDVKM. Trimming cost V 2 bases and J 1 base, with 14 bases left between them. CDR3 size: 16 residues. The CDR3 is CASSLGTGGENTEAFF. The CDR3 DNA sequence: TGTGCCAGCAGTTTAGGTACGGGGGGGGAGAACACTGAAGCTTTCTTT.

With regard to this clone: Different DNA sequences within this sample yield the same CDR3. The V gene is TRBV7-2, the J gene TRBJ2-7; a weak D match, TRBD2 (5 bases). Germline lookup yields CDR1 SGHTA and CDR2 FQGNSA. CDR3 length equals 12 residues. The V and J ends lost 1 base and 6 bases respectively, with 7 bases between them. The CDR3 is CASSLGGGEQYF. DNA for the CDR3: TGTGCCAGCAGCTTAGGAGGAGGCGAGCAGTACTTC.

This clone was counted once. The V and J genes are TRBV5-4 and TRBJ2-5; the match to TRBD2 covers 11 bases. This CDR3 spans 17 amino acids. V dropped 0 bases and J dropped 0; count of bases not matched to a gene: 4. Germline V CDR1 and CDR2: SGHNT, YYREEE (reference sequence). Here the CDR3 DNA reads TGTGCCAGCAGCTTGGGAAGACTAGCGGGACACCAAGAGACCCAGTACTTC. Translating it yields CASSLGRLAGHQETQYF.

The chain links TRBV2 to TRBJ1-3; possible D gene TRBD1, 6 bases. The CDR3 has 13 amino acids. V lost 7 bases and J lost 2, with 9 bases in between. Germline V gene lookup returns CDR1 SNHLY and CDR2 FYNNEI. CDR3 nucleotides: TGTGCCAGCATGGACAGCGCTGGAAACACCATATATTTT. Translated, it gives CASMDSAGNTIYF.

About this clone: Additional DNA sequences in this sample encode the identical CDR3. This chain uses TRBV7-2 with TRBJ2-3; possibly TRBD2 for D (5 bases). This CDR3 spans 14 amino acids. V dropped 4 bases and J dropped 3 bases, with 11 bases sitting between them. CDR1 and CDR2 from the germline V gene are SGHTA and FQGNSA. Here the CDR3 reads CASSSSRGTDTQYF. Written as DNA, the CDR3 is TGTGCCAGCAGCTCAAGCAGAGGGACAGATACGCAGTATTTT.

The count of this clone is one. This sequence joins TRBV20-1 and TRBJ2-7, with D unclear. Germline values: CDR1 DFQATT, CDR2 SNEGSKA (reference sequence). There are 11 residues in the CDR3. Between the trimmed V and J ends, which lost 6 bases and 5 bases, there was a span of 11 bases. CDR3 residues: CSAHRQNEQYF. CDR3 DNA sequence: TGCAGTGCGCACCGCCAGAACGAGCAGTACTTC.

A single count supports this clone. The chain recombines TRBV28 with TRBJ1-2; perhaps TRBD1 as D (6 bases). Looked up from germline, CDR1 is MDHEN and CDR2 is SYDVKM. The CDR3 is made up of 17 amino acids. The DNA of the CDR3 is TGTGCTGTACGAAAGGCCCAAGGGAGACAGGCACACTATGGCTACACCTTC. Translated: CAVRKAQGRQAHYGYTF.

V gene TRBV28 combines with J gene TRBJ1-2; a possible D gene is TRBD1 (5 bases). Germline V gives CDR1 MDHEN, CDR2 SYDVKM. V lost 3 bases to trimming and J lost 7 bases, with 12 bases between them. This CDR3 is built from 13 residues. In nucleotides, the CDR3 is TGTGCCAGCAGTTTCCGGGGGTATGGTGGCTACACCTTC. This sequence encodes CASSFRGYGGYTF.

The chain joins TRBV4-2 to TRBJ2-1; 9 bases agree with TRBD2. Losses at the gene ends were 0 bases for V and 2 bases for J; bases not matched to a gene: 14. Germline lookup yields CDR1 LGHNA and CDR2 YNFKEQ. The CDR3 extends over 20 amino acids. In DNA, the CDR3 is TGTGCCAGCAGCCAAGACGCAGGGAGGAGGCTAGCGGGGCCCTACAATGAGCAGTTCTTC. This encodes CASSQDAGRRLAGPYNEQFF.

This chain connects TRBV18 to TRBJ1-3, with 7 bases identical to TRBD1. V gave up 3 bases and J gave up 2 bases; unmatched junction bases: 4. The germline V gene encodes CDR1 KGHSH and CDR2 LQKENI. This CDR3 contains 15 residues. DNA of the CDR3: TGTGCCAGCTCACCCTCAGGGGGAGCTGGAAACACCATATATTTT. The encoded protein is CASSPSGGAGNTIYF.

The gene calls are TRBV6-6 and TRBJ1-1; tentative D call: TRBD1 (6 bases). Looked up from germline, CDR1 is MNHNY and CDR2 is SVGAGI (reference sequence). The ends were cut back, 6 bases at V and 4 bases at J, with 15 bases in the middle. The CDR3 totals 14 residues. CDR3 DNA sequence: TGTGCCAGCAGGGAACAGGGAAAGGGCACTGAAGCTTTCTTT. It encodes CASREQGKGTEAFF.

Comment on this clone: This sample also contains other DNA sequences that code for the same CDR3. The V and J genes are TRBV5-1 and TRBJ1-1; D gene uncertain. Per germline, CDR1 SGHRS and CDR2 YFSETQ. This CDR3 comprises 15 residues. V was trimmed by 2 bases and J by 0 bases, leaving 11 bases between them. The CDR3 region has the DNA TGCGCCAGCAGCTTCAGGACGGCGATGAACACTGAAGCTTTCTTT. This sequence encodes CASSFRTAMNTEAFF.

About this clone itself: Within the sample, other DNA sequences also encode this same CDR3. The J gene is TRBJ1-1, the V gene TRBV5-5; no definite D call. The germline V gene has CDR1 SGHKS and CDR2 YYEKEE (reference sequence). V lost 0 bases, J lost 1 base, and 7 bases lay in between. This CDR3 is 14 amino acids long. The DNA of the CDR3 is TGTGCCAGCAGCTTGGGACCGGAGAACACTGAAGCTTTCTTT. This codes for CASSLGPENTEAFF.